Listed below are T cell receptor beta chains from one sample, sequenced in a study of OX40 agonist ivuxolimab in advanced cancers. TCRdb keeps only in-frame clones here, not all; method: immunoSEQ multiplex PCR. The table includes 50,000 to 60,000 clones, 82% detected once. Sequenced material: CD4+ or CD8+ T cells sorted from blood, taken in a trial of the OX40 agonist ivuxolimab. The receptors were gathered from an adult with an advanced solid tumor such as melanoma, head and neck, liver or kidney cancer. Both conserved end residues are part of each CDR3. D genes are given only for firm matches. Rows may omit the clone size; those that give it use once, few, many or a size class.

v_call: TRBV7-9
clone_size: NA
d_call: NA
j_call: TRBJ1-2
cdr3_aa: CASSSDFSPASGYTF
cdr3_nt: TGTGCCAGCAGCTCGGACTTCTCGCCCGCATCTGGCTACACCTTC

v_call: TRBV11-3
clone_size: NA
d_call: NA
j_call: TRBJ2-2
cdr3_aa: CASSLVGGFTGELFF
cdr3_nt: TGTGCCAGCAGCTTAGTCGGGGGATTCACCGGGGAGCTGTTTTTT

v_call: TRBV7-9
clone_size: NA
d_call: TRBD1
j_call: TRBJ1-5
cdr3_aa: CASSPGTANQPQHF
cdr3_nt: TGTGCCAGCAGCCCCGGGACAGCTAATCAGCCCCAGCATTTT

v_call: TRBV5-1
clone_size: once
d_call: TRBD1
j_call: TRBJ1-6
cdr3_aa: CASSLGTEGLYNSPLHF
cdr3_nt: TGCGCCAGCAGCTTAGGGACAGAAGGACTCTATAATTCACCCCTCCACTTT

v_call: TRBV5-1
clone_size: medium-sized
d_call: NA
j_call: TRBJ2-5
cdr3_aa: CASSLGPQETQYF
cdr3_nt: TGCGCCAGCAGCTTGGGCCCTCAAGAGACCCAGTACTTC

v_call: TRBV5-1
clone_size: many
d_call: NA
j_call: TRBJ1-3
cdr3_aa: CASSLARGGKSGNTIYF
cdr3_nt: TGCGCCAGCAGCTTGGCCCGCGGCGGCAAGTCTGGAAACACCATATATTTT

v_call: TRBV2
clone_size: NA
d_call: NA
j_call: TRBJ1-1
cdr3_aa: CASSDEGLDTEAFF
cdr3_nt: TGTGCCAGCAGTGACGAGGGTCTCGACACTGAAGCTTTCTTT

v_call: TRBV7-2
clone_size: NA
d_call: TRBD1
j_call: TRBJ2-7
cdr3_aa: CASSPRTGWEQYF
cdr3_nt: TGTGCCAGCAGCCCCAGGACAGGGTGGGAGCAGTACTTC

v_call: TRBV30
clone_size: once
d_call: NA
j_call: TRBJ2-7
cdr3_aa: CAWSVGLEQYF
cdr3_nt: TGTGCCTGGAGTGTAGGGCTCGAGCAGTACTTC

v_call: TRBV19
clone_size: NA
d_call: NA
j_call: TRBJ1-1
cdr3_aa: CASSTTVNTEAFF
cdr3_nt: TGTGCCAGTAGTACGACGGTGAACACTGAAGCTTTCTTT

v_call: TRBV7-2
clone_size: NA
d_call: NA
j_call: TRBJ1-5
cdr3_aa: CASSLGHSKNQPQHF
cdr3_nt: TGTGCCAGCAGCTTAGGGCACAGCAAAAATCAGCCCCAGCATTTT

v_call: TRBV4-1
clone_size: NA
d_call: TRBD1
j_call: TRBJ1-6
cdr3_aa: CASSQAGQGGSPLHF
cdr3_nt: TGCGCCAGCAGCCAAGCTGGACAGGGAGGTTCACCCCTCCACTTT

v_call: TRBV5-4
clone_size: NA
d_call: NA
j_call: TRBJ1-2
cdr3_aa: CASSWGRESYGYTF
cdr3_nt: TGTGCCAGCAGCTGGGGCCGAGAGAGCTATGGCTACACCTTC

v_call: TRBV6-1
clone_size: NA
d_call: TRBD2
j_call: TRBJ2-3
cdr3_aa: CASSALAGGLTDTQYF
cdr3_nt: TGTGCCAGCAGTGCGCTAGCGGGGGGCCTCACAGATACGCAGTATTTT

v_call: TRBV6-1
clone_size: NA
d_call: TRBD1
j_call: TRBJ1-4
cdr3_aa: CASRTGDTTNEKLFF
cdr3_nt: TGTGCCAGCAGGACAGGGGACACAACTAATGAAAAACTGTTTTTT

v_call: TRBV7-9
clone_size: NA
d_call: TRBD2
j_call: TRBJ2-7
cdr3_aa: CASSNPGTSGTYEQYF
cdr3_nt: TGTGCCAGCAGCAACCCAGGGACTAGCGGAACCTACGAGCAGTACTTC

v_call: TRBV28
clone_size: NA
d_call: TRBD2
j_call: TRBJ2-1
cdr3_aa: CASTWTSGRLGDNEQFF
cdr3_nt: TGTGCCAGCACCTGGACTAGCGGGAGGCTAGGGGACAATGAGCAGTTCTTC

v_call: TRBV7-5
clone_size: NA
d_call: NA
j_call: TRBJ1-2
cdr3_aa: CARSLEFVLYGYTF
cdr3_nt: TGTGCCAGAAGCTTAGAGTTCGTTCTCTATGGCTACACCTTC

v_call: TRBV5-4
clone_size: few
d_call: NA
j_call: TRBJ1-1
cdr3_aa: CASSLRGILNTEAFF
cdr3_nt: TGTGCCAGCAGCTTGAGGGGGATTCTAAACACTGAAGCTTTCTTT

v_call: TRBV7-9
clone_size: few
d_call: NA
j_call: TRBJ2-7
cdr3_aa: CASSFRDGRNEQYF
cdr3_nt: TGTGCCAGCAGCTTCCGGGACGGGAGAAACGAGCAGTACTTC

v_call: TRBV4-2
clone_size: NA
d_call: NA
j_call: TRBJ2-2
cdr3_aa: CASSHERDTGELFF
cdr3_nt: TGTGCCAGCAGCCATGAAAGAGATACCGGGGAGCTGTTTTTT

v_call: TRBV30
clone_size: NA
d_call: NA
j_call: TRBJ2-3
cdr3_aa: CVWSPGTDTQYF
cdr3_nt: TGTGTCTGGAGTCCGGGCACAGATACGCAGTATTTT

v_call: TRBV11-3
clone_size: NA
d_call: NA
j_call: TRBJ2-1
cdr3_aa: CASSLRSIVKLEPDNEQFF
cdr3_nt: TGTGCCAGCAGCCTCAGGTCCATTGTGAAACTAGAGCCCGACAATGAGCAGTTCTTC

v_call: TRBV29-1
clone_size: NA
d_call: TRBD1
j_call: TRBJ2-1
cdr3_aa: CSGGTGRMNEQFF
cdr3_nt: TGCAGCGGGGGGACAGGGCGAATGAATGAGCAGTTCTTC

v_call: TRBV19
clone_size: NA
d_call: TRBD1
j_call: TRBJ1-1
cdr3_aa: CASSLDRETEAFF
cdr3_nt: TGTGCCAGTAGCCTAGACAGGGAAACTGAAGCTTTCTTT

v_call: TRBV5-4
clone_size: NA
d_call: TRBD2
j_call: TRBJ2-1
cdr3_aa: CASSLGRGGGNEQFF
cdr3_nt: TGTGCCAGCAGCTTGGGGCGGGGGGGCGGCAATGAGCAGTTCTTC